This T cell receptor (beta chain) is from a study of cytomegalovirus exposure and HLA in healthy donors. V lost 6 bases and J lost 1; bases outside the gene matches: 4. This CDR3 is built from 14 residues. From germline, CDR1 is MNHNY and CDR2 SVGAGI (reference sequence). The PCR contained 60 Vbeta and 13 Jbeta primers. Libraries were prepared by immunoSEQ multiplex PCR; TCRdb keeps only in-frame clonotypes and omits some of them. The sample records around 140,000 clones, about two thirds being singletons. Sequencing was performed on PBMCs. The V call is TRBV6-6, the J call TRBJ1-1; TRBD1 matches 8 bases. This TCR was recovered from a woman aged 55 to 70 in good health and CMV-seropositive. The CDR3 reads CASSQGTGNTEAFF. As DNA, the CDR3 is TGTGCCAGCAGCCAAGGGACAGGGAACACTGAAGCTTTCTTT.